Listed here is a single T cell receptor beta chain. Its antigen is undetermined. The data are from a study of CD8 T cells in ankylosing spondylitis. Study-wide findings and caveats: Among TCR beta sequences, a motif of about 8 highly homologous variants appeared characteristic of ankylosing spondylitis blood. Disease-linked clones bore a CD8+ phenotype, appearing relatively rarely in peripheral blood.

TCR beta libraries were made by quantitative 5'-RACE with molecular barcodes. TCRdb re-derived calls from the 5' RACE reads in MiXCR, one entry per CDR3 protein. The sample shows 110,000 to 150,000 distinct CDR3 sequences, 7% to 10% of them seen only once. The CDR3 is made up of 14 amino acids. CDR1 is MNHNS, CDR2 SASEGT, per germline. V was pared by 6 bases and J by 1 base, with 12 bases between. Sequenced: synovial fluid, either unsorted or a sorted T cell fraction (not recorded which). This rearrangement joins TRBV6-1 to TRBJ2-5, with D possibly being TRBD1 (6 bases). The receptor's source is a male donor with ankylosing spondylitis. The CDR3 protein is CASRWRGGQETQYF. In nucleotides, the CDR3 is TGTGCCAGCAGATGGAGAGGGGGCCAAGAGACCCAGTACTTC.